This is a list of T cell receptor beta chains from one sample in a study of tumor and adjacent non-tumor tissue in lung cancer. TCRdb reprocessed the multiplex PCR reads with MiXCR, giving one entry per CDR3 protein. This sample has around 70,000 distinct CDR3 sequences, with 55% to 75% found just once. The sequenced material came from lung tumor tissue. These receptors were taken from a man aged 50-59 years with non-small cell lung cancer. Both conserved end residues are part of each CDR3. The order of the fields is V gene, clone size, J gene, D gene, CDR3 protein, CDR3 DNA. D genes are given only for firm matches. Size is stated for part of the rows, as once, few or many counts, or as a class when the clone is expanded.

V gene: TRBV20-1
clone size: once
J gene: TRBJ1-5
D gene: -
CDR3 protein: CSALPGAGGNQPQHF
CDR3 DNA: TGCAGTGCCCTCCCAGGGGCTGGTGGCAATCAGCCCCAGCATTTT

V gene: TRBV20-1
clone size: many
J gene: TRBJ2-5
D gene: TRBD1
CDR3 protein: CSARRQGIETQYF
CDR3 DNA: TGCAGTGCTAGACGACAGGGGATAGAGACCCAGTACTTC

V gene: TRBV4-1
clone size: -
J gene: TRBJ1-1
D gene: -
CDR3 protein: CDSSQDSLVVMNTEAFF
CDR3 DNA: TGTGACAGCAGCCAAGATAGTCTCGTCGTCATGAACACTGAAGCTTTCTTT

V gene: TRBV30
clone size: many
J gene: TRBJ2-1
D gene: TRBD2
CDR3 protein: CAWMDVQRTRKNEQFF
CDR3 DNA: TGTGCCTGGATGGACGTTCAGAGGACTAGAAAAAATGAGCAGTTCTTC

V gene: TRBV7-2
clone size: -
J gene: TRBJ2-5
D gene: -
CDR3 protein: CASSLAVGEETQYF
CDR3 DNA: TGTGCCAGCAGCTTAGCGGTGGGGGAAGAGACCCAGTACTTC

V gene: TRBV4-1
clone size: many
J gene: TRBJ2-1
D gene: TRBD2
CDR3 protein: CASSQDPGLAASYNEQFF
CDR3 DNA: TGCGCCAGCAGCCAAGATCCGGGACTAGCGGCCTCCTACAATGAGCAGTTCTTC

V gene: TRBV10-3
clone size: many
J gene: TRBJ2-2
D gene: -
CDR3 protein: CAISATGTGELFF
CDR3 DNA: TGTGCCATCAGTGCCACAGGCACCGGGGAGCTGTTTTTT

V gene: TRBV11-3
clone size: once
J gene: TRBJ2-3
D gene: TRBD2
CDR3 protein: CASSLGTAGGPSDTPYF
CDR3 DNA: TGTGCCAGCAGCTTAGGAACAGCGGGAGGGCCATCGGATACACCGTATTTT

V gene: TRBV20-1
clone size: few
J gene: TRBJ2-3
D gene: -
CDR3 protein: CSASPTGPPAYTQYF
CDR3 DNA: TGCAGTGCTAGTCCAACGGGCCCACCAGCATATACGCAGTATTTT

V gene: TRBV29-1
clone size: -
J gene: TRBJ1-1
D gene: -
CDR3 protein: CSVDLRGNTEAFF
CDR3 DNA: TGCAGTGTTGATCTGAGGGGGAACACTGAAGCTTTCTTT

V gene: TRBV30
clone size: few
J gene: TRBJ2-7
D gene: TRBD2
CDR3 protein: CAWGGLAAAYEQYF
CDR3 DNA: TGTGCCTGGGGGGGACTAGCCGCCGCCTACGAGCAGTACTTC

V gene: TRBV12-3/TRBV12-4
clone size: -
J gene: TRBJ2-3
D gene: -
CDR3 protein: CASSSRPGTDAQYF
CDR3 DNA: TGTGCCAGCAGCTCTAGGCCAGGCACAGATGCGCAGTATTTT

V gene: TRBV4-2
clone size: many
J gene: TRBJ1-6
D gene: -
CDR3 protein: CASSQGQGGSPLHF
CDR3 DNA: TGTGCCAGCAGCCAAGGGCAGGGCGGATCACCCCTCCACTTT